A single sample gave rise to the 16 T cell receptor beta chains below, sequenced in a study of blood T cell repertoires in COVID-19. This table comes from immunoSEQ multiplex PCR, and its TCRdb copy is limited to in-frame clones, with some not included. Of about 150,000 clones listed, roughly 84% are singletons. Input material: PBMCs or T cells enriched from blood (not recorded which). All receptors derive from a man between 65 and 85 years old who had been exposed to COVID-19.

V usage is TRBV5-1 and J usage is TRBJ2-3, with D possibly matching TRBD1 (6 bases). Trimming removed 4 bases from V and 4 bases from J, with 16 bases in between. This CDR3 is 15 amino acids long. The germline gives CDR1 SGHRS, CDR2 YFSETQ. The DNA of the CDR3 is TGCGCCAGCAGCCAACAGGGTAATAGCGCAGATACGCAGTATTTT. Amino acids: CASSQQGNSADTQYF.

V and J are TRBV14 and TRBJ1-1; D is uncertain. The germline V and J ends were trimmed by 2 bases and 5 bases, with 12 bases remaining between them. CDR1 is SGHDN, CDR2 FVKESK, per germline. This CDR3 has 14 amino acids. CDR3 protein: CASSQIGGRTEAFF. In DNA form, the CDR3 reads TGTGCCAGCAGCCAAATTGGAGGGCGGACTGAAGCTTTCTTT.

CDR3 sequence (DNA): TGCACCAGCAATAGCGGGAGGGCCGAGGTCGAGCAGTACTTC. Encoded protein: CTSNSGRAEVEQYF. The chain employs TRBV1 and TRBJ2-7; the D call in the table, TRBD2, was not verified against the DNA. TRBV1 is deemed a pseudogene. The CDR3 spans 14 residues.

This chain links TRBV3-1 (or the pseudogene TRBV3-2) with TRBJ2-1; 10 bases match TRBD2. This CDR3 has 17 amino acids. Germline values: CDR1 LGHDT, CDR2 YNNKEL (reference sequence). V lost 3 bases and J lost 10; bases outside the gene matches: 15. CDR3: CASSHHTGASGSGEQFF. The CDR3 DNA reads as TGTGCCAGCAGCCACCACACCGGGGCTAGCGGGAGCGGGGAGCAGTTCTTC.

The gene calls are TRBV5-4 and TRBJ1-1, with D possibly being TRBD1 (6 bases). Trimming took 1 base from V and 2 from J, leaving 12 bases between them. CDR1 and CDR2 (germline): SGHNT, YYREEE (reference sequence). This CDR3 contains 15 residues. The CDR3 is CASSLSGGANTEAFF. The CDR3, as DNA: TGTGCCAGCAGCTTGTCGGGGGGCGCCAACACTGAAGCTTTCTTT. Using reference TRBV5-4 and TRBJ1-1 for the parts outside the CDR3, the full variable domain is ETGVTQSPTHLIKTRGQQVTLRCSSQSGHNTVSWYQQALGQGPQFIFQYYREEENGRGNFPPRFSGLQFPNYSSELNVNALELDDSALYLCASSLSGGANTEAFFGQGTRLTVV.

The CDR3 DNA follows: TGTGCCAGTAGGGGCTACTTCCCACTCCCTGAAGCTTTCTTT. It translates to CASRGYFPLPEAFF. V gene TRBV19 combines with J gene TRBJ1-1; the D is unclear. The germline V and J ends were trimmed by 6 bases and 6 bases, with 17 bases remaining between them. The CDR3 loop spans 14 amino acids. Per the germline V gene, CDR1 is LNHDA and CDR2 is SQIVND (reference sequence). Full variable domain (missing parts from reference TRBV19 and TRBJ1-1): DGGITQSPKYLFRKEGQNVTLSCEQNLNHDAMYWYRQDPGQGLRLIYYSQIVNDFQKGDIAEGYSVSREKKESFPLTVTSAQKNPTAFYLCASRGYFPLPEAFFGQGTRLTVV.

The chain links TRBV27 to TRBJ1-3, with 7 positions matching TRBD1. Germline V gene lookup returns CDR1 MNHEY and CDR2 SMNVEV (reference sequence). This CDR3 has 14 amino acids. Losses at the gene ends were 1 base for V and 7 bases for J; bases not matched to a gene: 4. This chain's CDR3 is CASSLYSGGNTIYF. The CDR3 DNA is TGTGCCAGCAGTTTATATTCAGGGGGGAACACCATATATTTT.

This clone has only one observation. The V call is TRBV11-2, the J call TRBJ2-7; 9 positions agree with TRBD2. The germline CDR1 and CDR2 sequences are SGHAT and FQNNGV. The CDR3 has 15 amino acids. The V gene end was trimmed by 2 bases and the J gene end by 4 bases; junction bases not matched to a gene: 6. The CDR3 DNA follows: TGTGCCAGCAGCTTAATGGGGCTAGCGGGATACGAGCAGTACTTC. Its protein product is CASSLMGLAGYEQYF. The complete variable domain, with remaining parts taken from reference TRBV11-2 and TRBJ2-7, reads EAGVAQSPRYKIIEKRQSVAFWCNPISGHATLYWYQQILGQGPKLLIQFQNNGVVDDSQLPKDRFSAERLKGVDSTLKIQPAKLEDSAVYLCASSLMGLAGYEQYFGPGTRLTVT.

The chain employs TRBV6-6 and TRBJ2-7; 9 bases are shared with TRBD2. V shed 6 bases and J 4 bases; nucleotides not matched to a gene: 7. From germline, CDR1 is MNHNY and CDR2 SVGAGI (reference sequence). The CDR3 sequence is 14 residues long. The CDR3 sequence is CASRRAGGAYEQYF. The CDR3 DNA sequence: TGTGCCAGCAGAAGAGCGGGAGGAGCGTACGAGCAGTACTTC.

This clone was observed a handful of times. V and J are TRBV10-3 and TRBJ1-6, with 7 bases identical to TRBD1. This CDR3 has 14 amino acids. Germline CDR1 reads ENHRY; CDR2 reads SYGVKD. With 2 bases clipped from V and 7 bases from J, the junction kept 2 bases outside the gene matches. The CDR3 spells CAISEGQVNSPLHF. The CDR3 DNA sequence: TGTGCCATCAGTGAGGGACAGGTGAATTCACCCCTCCACTTT.

A single count supports this clone. V and J are TRBV10-3 and TRBJ2-3, with TRBD2 matching over 8 bases. The CDR3 has 19 amino acids. Germline loops: CDR1 ENHRY, CDR2 SYGVKD. Unmatched junction bases numbered 22, after V lost 2 bases and J lost 9 bases. The CDR3 bases are TGTGCCATCAGTGAGCCGAGTCCCAGTGACGGAACTAGCGGCGGCACGCAGTATTTT. Translated: CAISEPSPSDGTSGGTQYF.

The V call is TRBV5-1, the J call TRBJ2-5; TRBD1 matches 9 bases. This CDR3 is 15 amino acids long. The germline V gene has CDR1 SGHRS and CDR2 YFSETQ. J was trimmed by 1 base and V by 5 bases; bases with no gene match: 6. The CDR3 DNA reads as TGCGCCAGCAGTTGGGGACAGGGACGCCAAGAGACCCAGTACTTC. Translated: CASSWGQGRQETQYF.

V and J are TRBV6-1 and TRBJ1-2, with 7 nucleotides matching TRBD1. The junction had 8 bases not matched to a gene; V was cut back by 1 base and J by 0 bases. In germline, CDR1 is MNHNS, CDR2 SASEGT. This CDR3 is 17 amino acids long. CDR3 residues: CASSEVSQGGANYGYTF. The CDR3 DNA sequence: TGTGCCAGCAGTGAAGTCTCGCAGGGGGGAGCTAACTATGGCTACACCTTC.

This chain joins TRBV6-2 or TRBV6-3 and TRBJ1-1, with TRBD1 identical over 7 bases. The V segment lost 2 bases and the J segment 7 bases; nucleotides outside the gene matches: 1. CDR3 length: 12 amino acids. Germline CDR1 MNHEY, CDR2 SVGEGT. In DNA, the CDR3 is TGTGCCAGCAGTTACGGGACAGTTGAAGCTTTCTTT. This gives the protein CASSYGTVEAFF.

The chain links TRBV18 to TRBJ1-1; D remains ambiguous. V lost 3 bases to trimming and J lost 1 base, with 12 bases between them. The CDR3 length is 15 residues. CDR1 and CDR2 from the germline V gene are KGHSH and LQKENI. CDR3 sequence reads: CASSPDMGRNTEAFF. CDR3 coding DNA: TGTGCCAGCTCACCCGACATGGGCCGGAACACTGAAGCTTTCTTT.

CDR3 region: CASSPTDRTSGVGELFF. CDR3 in DNA: TGTGCCAGCAGCCCCACCGACCGGACTAGCGGGGTTGGGGAGCTGTTTTTT. The rearrangement links TRBV7-9 to TRBJ2-2; TRBD2 aligns across 12 bases. Germline trimming cut 5 bases from V and 8 bases from J; bases unmatched to any gene: 12. CDR1 is SEHNR, CDR2 FQNEAQ, per germline (reference sequence). CDR3 length: 17 amino acids.